One sample yielded the 20 T cell receptor beta chains listed below, sequenced in a study of cytomegalovirus exposure and HLA in healthy donors. In the PCR, 60 Vbeta and 13 Jbeta primers were used. This table comes from immunoSEQ multiplex PCR, and its TCRdb copy is limited to in-frame clones, with some not included. The data contain under 200,000 clones, around three quarters of them singletons. Sequenced input: PBMCs. The receptors were gathered from a woman younger than 45 in good health and CMV-seropositive.

This clone appeared a single time. The chain links TRBV27 to TRBJ1-1; 12 nucleotides match TRBD1. Trimming took 6 bases from V and 6 from J; bases not matched to a gene: 2. Looked up from germline, CDR1 is MNHEY and CDR2 is SMNVEV (reference sequence). This CDR3 has 13 amino acids. CDR3 loop: CASSGTGGPEAFF. CDR3 nucleotide sequence: TGTGCCAGCAGCGGGACAGGGGGCCCTGAAGCTTTCTTT.

There are a few counts of this clone. CDR3 DNA sequence: TGTGCCAGCAGCTCGGAGGGGGGGCTGAACACTGAAGCTTTCTTT. Translation: CASSSEGGLNTEAFF. The V call is TRBV11-2, the J call TRBJ1-1; TRBD1 is a possible D gene (6 bases). This CDR3 comprises 15 residues. V was shortened by 4 bases and J by 0 bases, with 12 bases between the two germline ends. CDR1 is SGHAT, CDR2 FQNNGV, per germline.

The chain combines TRBV4-3 with TRBJ1-5; unclear D gene. The CDR3 spans 16 residues. Trimming took 1 base from V and 3 from J, leaving 13 bases between them. CDR1 and CDR2 from the germline V gene are LGHNA and YSLEER. The CDR3 bases are TGCGCCAGCAGCCAAGGCCTTAGGAGAAACAATCAGCCCCAGCATTTT. This codes for CASSQGLRRNNQPQHF.

The chain combines TRBV15 with TRBJ1-1; D is ambiguous. Germline CDR1 is LNHNV and CDR2 is YYDKDF (reference sequence). Between the trimmed V and J ends, which lost 2 bases and 0 bases, there was a span of 7 bases. The CDR3 covers 14 residues. The CDR3 sequence: CATSRSRVNTEAFF. CDR3 DNA sequence: TGTGCCACCAGCAGATCGAGGGTGAACACTGAAGCTTTCTTT.

This clone showed up just a few times. The V and J genes are TRBV7-2 and TRBJ2-5; 9 nucleotides line up with TRBD2. V lost 3 bases and J lost 2; bases outside the gene matches: 10. Germline V CDR1 and CDR2: SGHTA, FQGNSA. The CDR3 spans 17 residues. For the CDR3, the DNA is TGTGCCAGCAGCTTCTGGGGTAGCGGGAGACAGCAAGAGACCCAGTACTTC. As protein: CASSFWGSGRQQETQYF. Supplemented by reference TRBV7-2 and TRBJ2-5, the full variable domain reads GAGVSQSPSNKVTEKGKDVELRCDPISGHTALYWYRQSLGQGLEFLIYFQGNSAPDKSGLPSDRFSAERTGGSVSTLTIQRTQQEDSAVYLCASSFWGSGRQQETQYFGPGTRLLVL.

This clone was seen a handful of times. The rearrangement links TRBV7-8 to TRBJ2-1; possible D gene TRBD2, 6 bases. The CDR3 has 18 amino acids. Germline CDR1 and CDR2: SGHVS and FQNEAQ. V was cut by 0 bases and J by 6 bases, with 21 bases left in between. Here the CDR3 reads CASSLAPRREPGSNEQFF. The CDR3 nucleotides are TGTGCCAGCAGCTTAGCCCCTAGGAGGGAGCCCGGAAGCAATGAGCAGTTCTTC. The full variable domain, its missing parts supplied by reference TRBV7-8 and TRBJ2-1, is GAGVSQSPRYKVAKRGQDVALRCDPISGHVSLFWYQQALGQGPEFLTYFQNEAQLDKSGLPSDRFFAERPEGSVSTLKIQRTQQEDSAVYLCASSLAPRREPGSNEQFFGPGTRLTVL.

Written as DNA, the CDR3 is TGTGCCAGCACGACAGGGGGCTTGGAGCCCCAGCATTTT. Residues: CASTTGGLEPQHF. The V call is TRBV19, the J call TRBJ1-5, with 10 bases identical to TRBD1. Trimming took 9 bases from V and 8 from J; bases not matched to a gene: 7. This CDR3 is 13 amino acids long. Germline lookup yields CDR1 LNHDA and CDR2 SQIVND (reference sequence). Combining the CDR3 with reference TRBV19 and TRBJ1-5 gives the whole variable domain DGGITQSPKYLFRKEGQNVTLSCEQNLNHDAMYWYRQDPGQGLRLIYYSQIVNDFQKGDIAEGYSVSREKKESFPLTVTSAQKNPTAFYLCASTTGGLEPQHFGDGTRLSIL.

The chain links TRBV4-1 to TRBJ2-3; TRBD1 aligns across 12 bases. The CDR3 spans 17 residues. Germline CDR1 is MGHRA and CDR2 is YSYEKL. Germline trimming cut 0 bases from V and 7 bases from J; bases unmatched to any gene: 8. The CDR3: CASSQDIRDRGPYTQYF. CDR3 sequence (DNA): TGCGCCAGCAGCCAAGATATCCGGGACAGGGGGCCATATACGCAGTATTTT.

The V call is TRBV7-8, the J call TRBJ1-3; D gene unclear. The germline gives CDR1 SGHVS, CDR2 FQNEAQ. Trimming took 1 base from V and 4 from J, leaving 14 bases between them. The CDR3 covers 16 residues. The CDR3 bases are TGTGCCAGCAGCTTAGAAGTATCGGGGTGGGGAAACACCATATATTTT. Translated: CASSLEVSGWGNTIYF.

The chain links TRBV7-2 to TRBJ2-3; no reliable D call. V lost 5 bases, J lost 4 bases, and 7 bases lay in between. The CDR3 sequence is 12 residues long. The germline CDR1 and CDR2 sequences are SGHTA and FQGNSA. DNA for the CDR3: TGTGCCAGCAGCCGACTTCCAGATACGCAGTATTTT. It codes for CASSRLPDTQYF.

The gene calls are TRBV27 and TRBJ2-5; D perhaps matches TRBD1 (6 bases). The germline gives CDR1 MNHEY, CDR2 SMNVEV (reference sequence). With 4 bases removed from V and 5 bases from J, the gap between germline ends came to 20 bases. The CDR3 has 16 residues. CDR3 sequence: CASSSRTPTGMETQYF. CDR3 DNA: TGTGCCAGCAGTTCCCGGACCCCTACAGGGATGGAGACCCAGTACTTC.

CDR3 in DNA: TGTGCCAGCAGCCCCCGGCAGGGGCCCACCGCGCACGAGCAGTACTTC. This sequence encodes CASSPRQGPTAHEQYF. The gene calls are TRBV21-1 and TRBJ2-7; the table assigns TRBD1, which was not confirmed against the DNA. TRBV21-1 is marked as a pseudogene. The CDR3 totals 16 residues.

This clone was picked up a small number of times. The genes are TRBV5-1 and TRBJ2-7; D unclear. Per germline, CDR1 SGHRS and CDR2 YFSETQ. The CDR3 has 16 amino acids. Trimming took off 0 bases at V and 0 bases at J, with 13 bases between the two ends. In DNA, the CDR3 is TGCGCCAGCAGCTTGGGATCGTTATACAGCTCCTACGAGCAGTACTTC. Amino acids: CASSLGSLYSSYEQYF.

The chain couples TRBV5-1 to TRBJ2-5; 8 bases map to TRBD2. V lost 1 base and J lost 2; bases outside the gene matches: 13. Germline V gene data show CDR1 as SGHRS and CDR2 as YFSETQ. The CDR3 totals 18 residues. The CDR3 region is CASSLITRSGGGQETQYF. DNA of the CDR3: TGCGCCAGCAGCTTGATCACCCGGTCTGGCGGGGGGCAAGAGACCCAGTACTTC.

The chain joins TRBV30 to TRBJ2-7, with 12 bases aligning to TRBD2. The V gene's germline CDR1 is GTSNPN and CDR2 SVGIG (reference sequence). V shed 2 bases, J shed 3 bases, and the junction held 11 bases outside the gene matches. This CDR3 has 17 residues. CDR3 DNA sequence: TGTGCCTGGAGTTCAACCAGGACTAGCGGGAACATCTACGAGCAGTACTTC. Its protein product is CAWSSTRTSGNIYEQYF.

The V call is TRBV5-1, the J call TRBJ2-7, with D possibly matching TRBD2 (6 bases). Germline assignment: CDR1 SGHRS and CDR2 YFSETQ. This CDR3 comprises 14 residues. V dropped 4 bases and J dropped 5 bases, with 16 bases sitting between them. The CDR3 region is CASSPDGGTNEQYF. In DNA, the CDR3 is TGCGCCAGCAGCCCCGACGGCGGGACCAACGAGCAGTACTTC.

The chain links TRBV18 to TRBJ1-6; D unclear. Deletions cut 3 bases from V and 0 bases from J, with 12 bases between. The CDR3 is 17 residues long. Germline values: CDR1 KGHSH, CDR2 LQKENI. In DNA form, the CDR3 reads TGTGCCAGCTCACCTGTACAGAAAAGCTCCTATAATTCACCCCTCCACTTT. As protein: CASSPVQKSSYNSPLHF.

The chain employs TRBV27 and TRBJ2-5; 14 bases are shared with TRBD2. The germline V gene has CDR1 MNHEY and CDR2 SMNVEV (reference sequence). The V segment lost 6 bases and the J segment 3 bases; nucleotides outside the gene matches: 12. The CDR3 is 18 amino acids. CDR3 in amino acids: CASSRRLAGGGIEETQYF. Written as DNA, the CDR3 is TGTGCCAGCAGCCGCCGACTAGCGGGAGGGGGCATTGAAGAGACCCAGTACTTC.

This chain connects TRBV6-6 to TRBJ2-7, with 8 bases lining up with TRBD1. This CDR3 has 16 amino acids. Germline V gives CDR1 MNHNY, CDR2 SVGAGI (reference sequence). V shed 5 bases, J shed 2 bases, and the junction held 11 bases outside the gene matches. The CDR3 is CASSPVGQGGPYEQYF. The CDR3 bases are TGTGCCAGCAGTCCGGTAGGACAGGGTGGACCCTACGAGCAGTACTTC.

The rearrangement links TRBV5-1 to TRBJ2-3; the match to TRBD2 covers 10 bases. Germline values: CDR1 SGHRS, CDR2 YFSETQ. The CDR3 runs 16 residues. V shed 4 bases, J shed 7 bases, and the junction held 12 bases outside the gene matches. CDR3: CASSSGVPSGSYTQYF. CDR3 DNA sequence: TGCGCCAGCAGCAGTGGGGTGCCTAGCGGGAGTTATACGCAGTATTTT. The full variable domain, rest sourced from reference TRBV5-1 and TRBJ2-3, is KAGVTQTPRYLIKTRGQQVTLSCSPISGHRSVSWYQQTPGQGLQFLFEYFSETQRNKGNFPGRFSGRQFSNSRSEMNVSTLELGDSALYLCASSSGVPSGSYTQYFGPGTRLTVL.